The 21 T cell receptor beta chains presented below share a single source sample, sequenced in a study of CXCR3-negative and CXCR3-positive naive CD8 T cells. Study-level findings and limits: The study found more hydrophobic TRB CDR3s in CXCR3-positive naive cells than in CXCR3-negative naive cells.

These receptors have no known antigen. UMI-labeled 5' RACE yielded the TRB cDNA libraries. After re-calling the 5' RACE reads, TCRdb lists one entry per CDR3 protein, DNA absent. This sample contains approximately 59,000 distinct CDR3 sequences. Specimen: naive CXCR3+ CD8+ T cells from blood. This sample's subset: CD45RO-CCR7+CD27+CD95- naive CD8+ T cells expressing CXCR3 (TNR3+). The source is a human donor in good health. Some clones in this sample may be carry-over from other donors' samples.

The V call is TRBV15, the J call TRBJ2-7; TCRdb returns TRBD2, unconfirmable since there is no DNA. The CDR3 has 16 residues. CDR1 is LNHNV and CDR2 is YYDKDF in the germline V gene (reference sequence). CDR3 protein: CATSEVGLAGGYEQYF.

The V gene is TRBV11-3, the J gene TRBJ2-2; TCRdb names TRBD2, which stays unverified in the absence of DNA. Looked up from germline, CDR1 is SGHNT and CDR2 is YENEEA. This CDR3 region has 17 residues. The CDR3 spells CASSPRTSGGQAGELFF. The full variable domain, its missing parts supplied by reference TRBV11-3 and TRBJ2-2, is EAGVVQSPRYKIIEKKQPVAFWCNPISGHNTLYWYLQNLGQGPELLIRYENEEAVDDSQLPKDRFSAERLKGVDSTLKIQPAELGDSAVYLCASSPRTSGGQAGELFFGEGSRLTVL.

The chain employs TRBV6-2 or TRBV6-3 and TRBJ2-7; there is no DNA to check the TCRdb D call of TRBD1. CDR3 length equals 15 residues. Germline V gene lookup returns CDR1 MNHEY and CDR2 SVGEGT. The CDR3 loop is CASSHPPGAAYEQYF.

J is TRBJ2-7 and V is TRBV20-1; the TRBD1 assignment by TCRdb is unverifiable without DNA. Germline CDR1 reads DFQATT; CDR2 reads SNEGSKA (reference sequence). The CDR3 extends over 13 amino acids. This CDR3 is CSASRDRDSEQYF.

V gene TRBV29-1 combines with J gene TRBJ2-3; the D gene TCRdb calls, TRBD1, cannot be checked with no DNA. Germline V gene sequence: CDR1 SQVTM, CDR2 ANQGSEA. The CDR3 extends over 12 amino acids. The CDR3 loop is CSVPQGTDTQYF.

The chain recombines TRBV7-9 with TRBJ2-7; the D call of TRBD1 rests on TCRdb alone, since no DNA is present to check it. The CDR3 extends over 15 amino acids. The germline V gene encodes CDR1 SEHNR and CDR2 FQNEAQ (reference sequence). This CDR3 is CASSLRDRLTYEQYF.

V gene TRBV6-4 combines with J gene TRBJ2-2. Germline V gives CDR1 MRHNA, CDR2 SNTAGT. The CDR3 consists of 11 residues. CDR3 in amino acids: CASSESGELFF.

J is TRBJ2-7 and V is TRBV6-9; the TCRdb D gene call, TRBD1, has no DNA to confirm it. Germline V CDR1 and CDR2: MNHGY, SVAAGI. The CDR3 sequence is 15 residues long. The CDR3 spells CASSIGSGGLYEQYF.

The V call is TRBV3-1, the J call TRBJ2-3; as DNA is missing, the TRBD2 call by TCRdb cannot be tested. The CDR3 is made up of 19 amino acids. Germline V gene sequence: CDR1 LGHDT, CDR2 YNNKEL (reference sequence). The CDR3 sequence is CASSQDWGLPNSSTDTQYF.

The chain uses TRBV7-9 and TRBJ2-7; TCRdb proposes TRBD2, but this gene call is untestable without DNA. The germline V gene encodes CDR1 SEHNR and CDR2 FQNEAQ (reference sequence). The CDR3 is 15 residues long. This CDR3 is CASSVWTRGSYEQYF.

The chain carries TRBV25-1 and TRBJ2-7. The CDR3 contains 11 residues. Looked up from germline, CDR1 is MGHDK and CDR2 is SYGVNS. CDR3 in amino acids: CASSDYHEQYF.

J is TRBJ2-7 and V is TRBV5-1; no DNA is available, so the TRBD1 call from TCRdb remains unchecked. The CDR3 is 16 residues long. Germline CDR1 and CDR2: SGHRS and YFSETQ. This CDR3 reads CASSPDLDRVTYEQYF.

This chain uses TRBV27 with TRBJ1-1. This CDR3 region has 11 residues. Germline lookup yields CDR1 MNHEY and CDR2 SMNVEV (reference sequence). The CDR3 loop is CASTGNTEAFF.

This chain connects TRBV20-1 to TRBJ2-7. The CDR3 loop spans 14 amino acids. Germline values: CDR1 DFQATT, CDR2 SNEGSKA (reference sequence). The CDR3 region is CSARDMEGLYEQYF.

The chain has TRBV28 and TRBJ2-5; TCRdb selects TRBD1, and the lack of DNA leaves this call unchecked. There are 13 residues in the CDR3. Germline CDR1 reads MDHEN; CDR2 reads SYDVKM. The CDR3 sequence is CASRTDFQETQYF.

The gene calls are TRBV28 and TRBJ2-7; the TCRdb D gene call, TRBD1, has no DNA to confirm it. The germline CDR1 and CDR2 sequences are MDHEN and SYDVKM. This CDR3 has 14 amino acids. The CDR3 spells CASSLPGEGVEQYF. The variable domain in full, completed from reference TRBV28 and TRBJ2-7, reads DVKVTQSSRYLVKRTGEKVFLECVQDMDHENMFWYRQDPGLGLRLIYFSYDVKMKEKGDIPEGYSVSREKKERFSLILESASTNQTSMYLCASSLPGEGVEQYFGPGTRLTVT.

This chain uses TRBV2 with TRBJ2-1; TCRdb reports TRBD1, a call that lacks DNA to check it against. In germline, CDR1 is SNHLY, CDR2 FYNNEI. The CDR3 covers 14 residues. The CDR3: CASWDRGSYNEQFF.

The CDR3 spells CASSPLPGGYNEQFF. The V call is TRBV12-3 or TRBV12-4, the J call TRBJ2-1; no DNA is available, so the TRBD1 call from TCRdb remains unchecked. This CDR3 comprises 15 residues.

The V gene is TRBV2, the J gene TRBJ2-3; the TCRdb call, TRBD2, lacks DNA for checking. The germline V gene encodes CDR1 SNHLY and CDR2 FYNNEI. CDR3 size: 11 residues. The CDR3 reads CAGEAADTQYF.

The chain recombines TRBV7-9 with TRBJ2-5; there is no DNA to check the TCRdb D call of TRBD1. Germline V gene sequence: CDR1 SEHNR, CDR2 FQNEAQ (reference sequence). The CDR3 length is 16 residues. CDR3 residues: CASSHIRDRGLETQYF.

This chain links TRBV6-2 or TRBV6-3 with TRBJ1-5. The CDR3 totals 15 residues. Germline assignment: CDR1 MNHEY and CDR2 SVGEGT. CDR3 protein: CASSYSGRLMQPQHF.